Listed below are T cell receptor beta chains from one sample, sequenced in a study of T cells in Graves' hyperthyroidism and ophthalmopathy. TCRdb re-called the multiplex PCR reads with MiXCR, one entry per CDR3 protein. The table includes hundreds of thousands of distinct CDR3 sequences, approximately 14% detected once. The sequencing sample was made of blood. Receptor source: a woman between 18 and 29 years old with Graves' hyperthyroidism. Both conserved end residues are part of each CDR3. The D gene is left open where the match is weak. The size field is filled for only some rows; it gives once, few, many or a size class.

len,d_gene,j_gene,abundance,v_gene,CDR3aa,CDR3nt
13,.,TRBJ1-1,.,TRBV15,CATSRGRDAEAFF,TGTGCCACCAGCAGAGGAAGGGACGCTGAAGCTTTCTTT
18,TRBD1,TRBJ1-2,.,TRBV19,CASAEPGTGHRFLYGYTF,TGTGCCAGTGCCGAACCCGGGACAGGGCACCGATTCCTCTATGGCTACACCTTC
17,TRBD2,TRBJ2-7,many,TRBV27,CASSFSLIGTNLYEQYF,TGTGCCAGCAGTTTCAGCCTCATTGGGACTAACCTCTACGAGCAGTACTTC
16,.,TRBJ2-7,many,TRBV4-2,CASSQDPGAFSYEQYF,TGTGCCAGCAGCCAAGATCCGGGGGCCTTCTCCTACGAGCAGTACTTC
19,.,TRBJ2-3,many,TRBV6-1,CASSPRALGAERDTDTQYF,TGTGCCAGCAGCCCCCGGGCCCTCGGAGCCGAACGGGACACAGATACGCAGTATTTT
14,TRBD2,TRBJ2-7,many,TRBV11-2,CASSAGLGSYEQYF,TGTGCCAGCAGCGCCGGACTAGGGTCCTACGAGCAGTACTTC
11,.,TRBJ2-5,many,TRBV3-1,CASSQVETQYF,TGTGCCAGCAGCCAAGTGGAGACCCAGTACTTC
15,.,TRBJ2-7,.,TRBV30,CAWSLSPANPYEQYF,TGTGCCTGGAGTCTAAGCCCGGCGAATCCCTACGAGCAGTACTTC
12,.,TRBJ1-2,many,TRBV20-1,CSATQAPYGYTF,TGCAGTGCCACCCAGGCACCATATGGCTACACCTTC
19,TRBD2,TRBJ2-2,.,TRBV19,CASSIDRLAEDWDTGELFF,TGTGCCAGTAGTATAGATCGACTAGCGGAAGACTGGGACACCGGGGAGCTGTTTTTT
12,.,TRBJ1-5,.,TRBV20-1,CSALQGGQPQHF,TGCAGTGCGTTACAGGGAGGTCAGCCCCAGCATTTT
15,.,TRBJ2-1,many,TRBV11-1,CASSFSRDLYNEQFF,TGTGCCAGCAGCTTCTCGAGGGATTTATACAATGAGCAGTTCTTC
14,TRBD2,TRBJ2-1,.,TRBV7-2,CASSSAGGPLEQFF,TGTGCCAGCAGCTCAGCGGGAGGGCCTCTTGAGCAGTTCTTC
11,.,TRBJ1-2,.,TRBV19,CASRVDYGYTF,TGTGCCAGCAGGGTGGACTATGGCTACACCTTC
14,TRBD1,TRBJ2-5,many,TRBV4-1,CASSQPGQQETQYF,TGCGCCAGCAGCCAGCCGGGACAGCAAGAGACCCAGTACTTC
13,.,TRBJ1-2,few,TRBV3-1,CASSQRGAYGYTF,TGTGCCAGCAGCCAAAGAGGGGCGTATGGCTACACCTTC
15,.,TRBJ1-2,many,TRBV20-1,CSARGEYAGARGYTF,TGCAGTGCTAGGGGAGAATACGCAGGGGCGCGGGGCTACACCTTC